One TCR beta chain is described in this entry. The germline gives CDR1 LNHDA, CDR2 SQIVND (reference sequence). Germline trimming cut 5 bases from V and 4 bases from J; bases unmatched to any gene: 4. The CDR3 has 15 residues. This record belongs to a study of blood T cell repertoires in COVID-19. At the level of the study: Material from acute and convalescent COVID-19 was sourced from the United States, Italy and Spain. PBMCs, B-cell-depleted T cells, or T cells provided the cDNA or gDNA that made up the material.

Under the authors' procedure: It was from reference gene primer amplification that nucleated cell counts were estimated. Using immunoSEQ multiplex PCR, the repertoire was profiled, and TCRdb retains in-frame clones only, with some absent. For V, J and clone size, that table is used; D and trimming come from the DNA. The repertoire holds around 300,000 clones, around 90% seen once, with 1% in the top ten. The V gene is TRBV19, the J gene TRBJ2-2; the match to TRBD2 covers 10 bases. Material: peripheral blood. This receptor was obtained from a man in his fifties with active or convalescent COVID-19. CDR3 coding DNA: TGTGCCAGTAGTCCGTGGACTAGCGGCACCGGGGAGCTGTTTTTT. This sequence encodes CASSPWTSGTGELFF.